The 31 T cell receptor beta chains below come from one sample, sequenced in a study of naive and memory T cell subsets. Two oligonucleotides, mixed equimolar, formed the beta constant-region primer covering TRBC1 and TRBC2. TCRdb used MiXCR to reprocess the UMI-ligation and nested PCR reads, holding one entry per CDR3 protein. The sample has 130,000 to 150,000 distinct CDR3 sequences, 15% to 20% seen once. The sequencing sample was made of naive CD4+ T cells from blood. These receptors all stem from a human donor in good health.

CDR3 loop: CASLGAYEQYF. The CDR3 DNA sequence: TGTGCCAGCTTGGGCGCCTACGAGCAGTACTTC. The rearrangement uses TRBV28 and TRBJ2-7; D remains unclear. Germline loops: CDR1 MDHEN, CDR2 SYDVKM. Trimming pared 8 bases from V and 2 bases from J, leaving 7 bases between. The CDR3 is made up of 11 amino acids.

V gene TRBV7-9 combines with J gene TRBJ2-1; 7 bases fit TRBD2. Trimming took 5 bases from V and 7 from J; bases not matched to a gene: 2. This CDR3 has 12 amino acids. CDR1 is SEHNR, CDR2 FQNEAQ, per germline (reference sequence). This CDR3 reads CASSTAGNEQFF. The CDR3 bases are TGTGCCAGCAGCACAGCGGGAAATGAGCAGTTCTTC.

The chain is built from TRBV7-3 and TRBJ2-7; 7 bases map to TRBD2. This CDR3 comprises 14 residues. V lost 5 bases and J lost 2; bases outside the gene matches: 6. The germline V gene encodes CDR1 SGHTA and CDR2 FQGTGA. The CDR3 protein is CASSRSGAAYEQYF. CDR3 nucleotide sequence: TGTGCCAGCAGCCGAAGCGGGGCTGCCTACGAGCAGTACTTC.

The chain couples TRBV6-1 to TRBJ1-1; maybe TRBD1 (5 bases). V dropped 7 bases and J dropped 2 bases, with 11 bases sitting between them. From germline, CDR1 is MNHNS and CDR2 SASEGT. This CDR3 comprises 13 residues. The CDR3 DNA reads TGTGCCAGCACGGGGCAGTTTAACACTGAAGCTTTCTTT. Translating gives CASTGQFNTEAFF.

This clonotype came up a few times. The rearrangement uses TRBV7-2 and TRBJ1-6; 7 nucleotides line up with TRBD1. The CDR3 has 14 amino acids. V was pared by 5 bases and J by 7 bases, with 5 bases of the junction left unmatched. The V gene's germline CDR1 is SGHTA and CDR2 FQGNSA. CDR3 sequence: CASSLGQENSPLHF. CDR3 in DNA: TGTGCCAGCAGCCTCGGACAGGAGAATTCACCCCTCCACTTT.

The CDR3 here is CASSVNYFYEQYF. The DNA for the CDR3 is TGTGCCAGTAGTGTCAACTACTTCTACGAGCAGTACTTC. This chain joins TRBV19 and TRBJ2-7; D is uncertain. The CDR3 is 13 residues long. V shed 5 bases and J shed 3 bases, with 11 bases lying between them. The germline V gene encodes CDR1 LNHDA and CDR2 SQIVND (reference sequence). The variable domain in full, completed from reference TRBV19 and TRBJ2-7, reads DGGITQSPKYLFRKEGQNVTLSCEQNLNHDAMYWYRQDPGQGLRLIYYSQIVNDFQKGDIAEGYSVSREKKESFPLTVTSAQKNPTAFYLCASSVNYFYEQYFGPGTRLTVT.

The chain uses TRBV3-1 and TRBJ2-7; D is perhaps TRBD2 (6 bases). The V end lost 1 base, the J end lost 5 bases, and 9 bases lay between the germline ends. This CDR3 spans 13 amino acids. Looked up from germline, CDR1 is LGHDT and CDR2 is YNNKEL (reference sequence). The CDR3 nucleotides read TGTGCCAGCAGCCAAGCCGGGAGTGACGAGCAGTACTTC. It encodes CASSQAGSDEQYF.

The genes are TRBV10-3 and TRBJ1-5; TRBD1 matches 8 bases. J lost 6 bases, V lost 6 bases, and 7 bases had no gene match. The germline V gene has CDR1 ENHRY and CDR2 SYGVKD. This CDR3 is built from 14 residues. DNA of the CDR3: TGTGCCATCAGCTTTACAGGGGGGGGTCAGCCCCAGCATTTT. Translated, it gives CAISFTGGGQPQHF.

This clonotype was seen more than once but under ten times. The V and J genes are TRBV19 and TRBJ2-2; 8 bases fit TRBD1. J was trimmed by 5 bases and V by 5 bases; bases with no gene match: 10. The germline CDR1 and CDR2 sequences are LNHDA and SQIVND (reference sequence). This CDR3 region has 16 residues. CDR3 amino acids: CASSDQGAYDTGELFF. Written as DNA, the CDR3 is TGTGCCAGTAGTGACCAGGGGGCTTATGATACCGGGGAGCTGTTTTTT. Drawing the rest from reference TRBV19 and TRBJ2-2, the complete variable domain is DGGITQSPKYLFRKEGQNVTLSCEQNLNHDAMYWYRQDPGQGLRLIYYSQIVNDFQKGDIAEGYSVSREKKESFPLTVTSAQKNPTAFYLCASSDQGAYDTGELFFGEGSRLTVL.

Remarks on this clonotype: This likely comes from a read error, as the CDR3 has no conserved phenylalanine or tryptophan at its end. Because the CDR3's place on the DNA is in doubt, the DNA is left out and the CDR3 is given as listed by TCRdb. The CDR3 here is CASRGQETDLL. The J gene is TRBJ1-1, the V gene TRBV6-5. Germline-derived CDR1 and CDR2 are MNHEY and SVGAGI. The CDR3 sequence runs 11 residues, both termini included.

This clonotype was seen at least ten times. The CDR3 coding sequence is TGTGCCTGGAGTATCGCAGTCCAAGAGACCCAGTACTTC. Translated, it gives CAWSIAVQETQYF. The rearrangement joins TRBV30 to TRBJ2-5; D gene unclear. Germline V gene lookup returns CDR1 GTSNPN and CDR2 SVGIG (reference sequence). The CDR3 runs 13 residues. V was pared by 2 bases and J by 1 base, with 8 bases between.

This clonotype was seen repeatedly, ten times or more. CDR3 amino acids: CASSLGLAGTDTQYF. The CDR3 DNA reads TGTGCCAGCAGCCTGGGACTAGCGGGAACAGATACGCAGTATTTT. The chain uses TRBV14 and TRBJ2-3, with 13 nucleotides matching TRBD2. CDR1 and CDR2 (germline): SGHDN, FVKESK. The ends lost 4 bases at V and 3 bases at J; junction bases unmatched: 1. The length of the CDR3 is 15 residues.

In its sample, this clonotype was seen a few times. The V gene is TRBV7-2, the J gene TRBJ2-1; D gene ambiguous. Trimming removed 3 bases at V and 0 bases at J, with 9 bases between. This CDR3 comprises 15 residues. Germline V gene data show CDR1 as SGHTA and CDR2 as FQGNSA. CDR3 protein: CASSFDSSSYNEQFF. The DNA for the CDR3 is TGTGCCAGCAGCTTCGACTCTAGCTCCTACAATGAGCAGTTCTTC.

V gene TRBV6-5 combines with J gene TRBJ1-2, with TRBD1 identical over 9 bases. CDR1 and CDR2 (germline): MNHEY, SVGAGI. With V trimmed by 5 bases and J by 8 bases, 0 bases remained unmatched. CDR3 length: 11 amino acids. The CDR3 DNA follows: TGTGCCAGCAGTGGACAGGGGGGCTACACCTTC. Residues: CASSGQGGYTF.

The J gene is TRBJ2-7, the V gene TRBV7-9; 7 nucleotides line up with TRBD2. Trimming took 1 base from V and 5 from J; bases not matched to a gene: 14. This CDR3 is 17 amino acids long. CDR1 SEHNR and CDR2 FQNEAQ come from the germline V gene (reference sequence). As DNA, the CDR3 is TGTGCCAGCAGCTTAGGGCTAGCGGAGCGGAGCGGCGACGAGCAGTACTTC. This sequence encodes CASSLGLAERSGDEQYF.

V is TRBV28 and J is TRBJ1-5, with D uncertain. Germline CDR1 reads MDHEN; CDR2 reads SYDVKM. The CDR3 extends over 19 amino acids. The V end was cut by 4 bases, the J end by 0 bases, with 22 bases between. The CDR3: CASSYVKVQPFDSNQPQHF. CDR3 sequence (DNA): TGTGCCAGCAGTTACGTTAAGGTCCAGCCTTTTGATAGCAATCAGCCCCAGCATTTT. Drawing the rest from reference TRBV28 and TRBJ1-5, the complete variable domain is DVKVTQSSRYLVKRTGEKVFLECVQDMDHENMFWYRQDPGLGLRLIYFSYDVKMKEKGDIPEGYSVSREKKERFSLILESASTNQTSMYLCASSYVKVQPFDSNQPQHFGDGTRLSIL.

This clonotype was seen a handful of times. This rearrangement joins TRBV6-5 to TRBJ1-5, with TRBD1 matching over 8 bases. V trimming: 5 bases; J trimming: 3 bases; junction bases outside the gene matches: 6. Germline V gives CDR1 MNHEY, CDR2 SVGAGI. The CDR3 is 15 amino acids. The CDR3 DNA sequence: TGTGCCAGCAGTATGGACAGGGCTTCCAATCAGCCCCAGCATTTT. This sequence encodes CASSMDRASNQPQHF.

CDR3 in amino acids: CASSQAGVNTGELFF. CDR3 DNA: TGTGCCAGCAGCCAAGCGGGGGTAAACACCGGGGAGCTGTTTTTT. The V and J genes are TRBV3-1 and TRBJ2-2; TRBD2 is a possible D gene (6 bases). V was clipped by 1 base and J by 2 bases, with 8 bases between them. The CDR3 has 15 residues. The germline CDR1 and CDR2 sequences are LGHDT and YNNKEL (reference sequence).

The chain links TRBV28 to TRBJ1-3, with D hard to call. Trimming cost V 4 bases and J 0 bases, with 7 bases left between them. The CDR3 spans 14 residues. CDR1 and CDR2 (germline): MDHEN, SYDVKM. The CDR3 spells CASSWGGSGNTIYF. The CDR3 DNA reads TGTGCCAGCAGTTGGGGAGGCTCTGGAAACACCATATATTTT.

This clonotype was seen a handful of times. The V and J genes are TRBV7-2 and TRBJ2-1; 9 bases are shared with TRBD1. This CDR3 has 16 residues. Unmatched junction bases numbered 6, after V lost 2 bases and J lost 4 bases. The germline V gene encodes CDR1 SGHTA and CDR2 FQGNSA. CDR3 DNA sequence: TGTGCCAGCAGCTTAAGTCACGGGACAGGGTACAATGAGCAGTTCTTC. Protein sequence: CASSLSHGTGYNEQFF.

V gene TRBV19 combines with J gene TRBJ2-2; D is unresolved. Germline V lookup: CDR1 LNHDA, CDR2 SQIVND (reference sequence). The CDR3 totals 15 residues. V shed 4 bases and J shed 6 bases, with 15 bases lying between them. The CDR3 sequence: CASSSLERRAGELFF. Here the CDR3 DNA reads TGTGCCAGTAGTAGTTTGGAACGAAGGGCCGGGGAGCTGTTTTTT. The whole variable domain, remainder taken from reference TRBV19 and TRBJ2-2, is DGGITQSPKYLFRKEGQNVTLSCEQNLNHDAMYWYRQDPGQGLRLIYYSQIVNDFQKGDIAEGYSVSREKKESFPLTVTSAQKNPTAFYLCASSSLERRAGELFFGEGSRLTVL.

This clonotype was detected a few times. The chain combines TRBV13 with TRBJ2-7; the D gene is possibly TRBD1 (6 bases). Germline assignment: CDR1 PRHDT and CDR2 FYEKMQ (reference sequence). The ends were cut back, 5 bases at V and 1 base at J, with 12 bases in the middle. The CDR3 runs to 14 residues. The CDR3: CASSTYRDSYEQYF. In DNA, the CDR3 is TGTGCCAGCAGCACTTACAGGGATTCCTACGAGCAGTACTTC.

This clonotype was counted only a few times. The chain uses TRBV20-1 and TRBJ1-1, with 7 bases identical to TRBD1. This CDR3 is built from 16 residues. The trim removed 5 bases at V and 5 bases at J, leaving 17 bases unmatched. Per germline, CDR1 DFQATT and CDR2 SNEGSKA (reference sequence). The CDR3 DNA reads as TGCAGTGCTTTTTTGGGCAGGGGGACGGTGAGGACTGAAGCTTTCTTT. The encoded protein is CSAFLGRGTVRTEAFF.

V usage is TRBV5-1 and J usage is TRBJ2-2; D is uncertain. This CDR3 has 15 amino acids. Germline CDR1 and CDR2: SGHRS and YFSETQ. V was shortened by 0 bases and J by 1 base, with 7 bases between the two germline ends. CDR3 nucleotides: TGCGCCAGCAGCTTGGCGACGGGGAACACCGGGGAGCTGTTTTTT. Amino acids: CASSLATGNTGELFF.

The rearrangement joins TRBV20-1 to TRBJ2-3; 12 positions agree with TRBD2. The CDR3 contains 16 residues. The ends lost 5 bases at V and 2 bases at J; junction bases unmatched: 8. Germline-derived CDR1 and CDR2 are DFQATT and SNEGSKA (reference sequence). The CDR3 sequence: CSAPTLAGGNTDTQYF. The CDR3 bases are TGCAGTGCTCCAACTCTAGCGGGAGGGAACACAGATACGCAGTATTTT.

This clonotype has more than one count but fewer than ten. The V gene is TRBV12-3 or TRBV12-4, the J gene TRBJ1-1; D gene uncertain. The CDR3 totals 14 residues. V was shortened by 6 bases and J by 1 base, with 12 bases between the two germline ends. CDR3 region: CASRTTPGNTEAFF. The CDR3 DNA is TGTGCCAGCAGAACCACGCCGGGGAACACTGAAGCTTTCTTT.

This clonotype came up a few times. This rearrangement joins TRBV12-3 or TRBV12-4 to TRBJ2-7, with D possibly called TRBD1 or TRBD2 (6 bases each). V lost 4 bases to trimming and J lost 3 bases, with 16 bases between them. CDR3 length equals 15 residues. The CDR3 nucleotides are TGTGCCAGCAGTTCCCCCGGGGGCCGGGTCTACGAGCAGTACTTC. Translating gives CASSSPGGRVYEQYF.

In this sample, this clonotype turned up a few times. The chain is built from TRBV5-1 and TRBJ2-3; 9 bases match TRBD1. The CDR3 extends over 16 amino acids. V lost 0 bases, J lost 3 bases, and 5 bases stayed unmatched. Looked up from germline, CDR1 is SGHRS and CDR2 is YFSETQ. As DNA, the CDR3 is TGCGCCAGCAGCTTGGCGGGACAGGGTGTTACAGATACGCAGTATTTT. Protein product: CASSLAGQGVTDTQYF.

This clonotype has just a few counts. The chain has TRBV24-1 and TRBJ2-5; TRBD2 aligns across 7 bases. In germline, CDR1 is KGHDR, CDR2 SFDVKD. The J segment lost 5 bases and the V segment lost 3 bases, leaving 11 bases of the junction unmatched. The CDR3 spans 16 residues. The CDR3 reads CATSDPAGDAPETQYF. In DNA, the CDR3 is TGTGCCACCAGTGATCCGGCGGGAGACGCCCCGGAGACCCAGTACTTC.

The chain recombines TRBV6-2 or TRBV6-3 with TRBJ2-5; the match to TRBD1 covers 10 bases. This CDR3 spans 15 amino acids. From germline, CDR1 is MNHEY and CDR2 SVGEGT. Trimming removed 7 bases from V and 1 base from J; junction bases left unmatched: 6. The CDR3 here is CASTPGTGVQETQYF. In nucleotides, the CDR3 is TGTGCCAGCACCCCCGGGACAGGGGTCCAAGAGACCCAGTACTTC.

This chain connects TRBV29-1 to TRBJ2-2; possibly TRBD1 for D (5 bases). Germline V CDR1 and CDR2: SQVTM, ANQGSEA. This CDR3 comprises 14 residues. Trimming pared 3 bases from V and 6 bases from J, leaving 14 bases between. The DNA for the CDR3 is TGCAGCGTTGAGGGGCCTAGATCCCCCGGGGAGCTGTTTTTT. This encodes CSVEGPRSPGELFF.